A single T cell receptor (beta chain) is shown here with its context. The CDR3 covers 16 residues. V shed 2 bases and J 5 bases; nucleotides not matched to a gene: 9. Germline CDR1 and CDR2: SGHNT and YENEEA. These data originate in a study of blood T cell repertoires in COVID-19. About the research overall: COVID-19 samples, acute and convalescent, were from the United States, Italy and Spain. Sample material is recorded as cDNA or gDNA derived from T cells, B-cell-depleted T cells, or PBMCs.

In the original processing: Amplification from reference gene primers served as the basis for estimated nucleated cell counts. TCRdb's table, derived via immunoSEQ multiplex PCR, lists solely in-frame clones and lacks some. The V and J calls and clone size come from that table; D and trimming were worked out from the DNA. The table records about 64,000 clones, around 90% of them present only once. The chain uses TRBV11-3 and TRBJ2-5, with 9 bases identical to TRBD2. The sequenced sample consisted of peripheral blood. The sequence came from a woman over 75 with active COVID-19. The CDR3 protein is CASSLSGGRAGETQYF. CDR3 nucleotide sequence: TGTGCCAGCAGCTTATCTGGCGGGAGGGCCGGGGAGACCCAGTACTTC.